The 22 T cell receptor beta chains below all came from one sample that was sequenced in a study of blood T cell repertoires in COVID-19. Repertoires were generated with immunoSEQ multiplex PCR, while TCRdb's copy carries only in-frame clones and drops some. The sample yields about 120,000 clones, roughly 80% seen once. The sequenced sample was peripheral blood. Receptor source: a man aged 50-59 years with acute or convalescent COVID-19.

This chain links TRBV5-1 with TRBJ1-1, with 7 bases fitting TRBD1. Trimming removed 5 bases from V and 5 bases from J; junction bases left unmatched: 12. This CDR3 has 15 residues. Germline loops: CDR1 SGHRS, CDR2 YFSETQ. The CDR3 loop reads CASRRQYRGRTEAFF. DNA for the CDR3: TGCGCCAGCAGAAGGCAATACAGGGGACGTACTGAAGCTTTCTTT.

The rearrangement links TRBV14 to TRBJ2-1; 9 bases line up with TRBD2. CDR1 and CDR2 from the germline V gene are SGHDN and FVKESK. V lost 3 bases, J lost 4 bases, and 7 bases stayed unmatched. This CDR3 has 16 residues. CDR3 nucleotide sequence: TGTGCCAGCAGCCACCCTAGCGGGACTAAATACAATGAGCAGTTCTTC. Translation: CASSHPSGTKYNEQFF. Based on the CDR3 plus reference TRBV14 and TRBJ2-1, the full variable domain is EAGVTQFPSHSVIEKGQTVTLRCDPISGHDNLYWYRRVMGKEIKFLLHFVKESKQDESGMPNNRFLAERTGGTYSTLKVQPAELEDSGVYFCASSHPSGTKYNEQFFGPGTRLTVL.

J is TRBJ1-6 and V is TRBV12-3 or TRBV12-4; 7 bases align to TRBD1. Trimming at V came to 6 bases and at J to 8 bases, leaving 4 bases not matched to a gene. There are 13 residues in the CDR3. The CDR3 coding sequence is TGTGCCAGCAGAGACAGGGAGGATTCACCCCTCCACTTT. It specifies CASRDREDSPLHF.

The rearrangement joins TRBV4-2 to TRBJ1-4; the D gene is possibly TRBD1 (5 bases). The CDR3 is 17 amino acids. Germline values: CDR1 LGHNA, CDR2 YNFKEQ. The V and J ends lost 0 bases and 0 bases respectively, with 11 bases between them. The CDR3 loop is CASSQDKGPATNEKLFF. DNA for the CDR3: TGTGCCAGCAGCCAAGATAAGGGGCCTGCAACTAATGAAAAACTGTTTTTT.

In its sample, this clone was seen once. The chain is built from TRBV7-9 and TRBJ2-1; possibly TRBD1 for D (6 bases). The germline CDR1 and CDR2 sequences are SEHNR and FQNEAQ (reference sequence). The CDR3 is 12 residues long. Between the trimmed V and J ends, which lost 5 bases and 7 bases, there was a span of 9 bases. The DNA for the CDR3 is TGTGCCAGCAGCGCCAGGGGAAATGAGCAGTTCTTC. Its protein product is CASSARGNEQFF.

The rearrangement uses TRBV5-6 and TRBJ2-1; D not certain. The CDR3 is 14 amino acids. Per the germline V gene, CDR1 is SGHDT and CDR2 is YYEEEE. With 1 base removed from V and 7 bases from J, the gap between germline ends came to 12 bases. The CDR3 loop is CASSLYSRVNEQFF. For the CDR3, the DNA is TGTGCCAGCAGCTTGTATAGCAGAGTGAATGAGCAGTTCTTC. The whole variable domain, filled in from reference TRBV5-6 and TRBJ2-1, reads DAGVTQSPTHLIKTRGQQVTLRCSPKSGHDTVSWYQQALGQGPQFIFQYYEEEERQRGNFPDRFSGHQFPNYSSELNVNALLLGDSALYLCASSLYSRVNEQFFGPGTRLTVL.

The J gene is TRBJ2-6, the V gene TRBV11-3, with unresolved D. Germline-derived CDR1 and CDR2 are SGHNT and YENEEA. The CDR3 length is 13 residues. Trimming stripped 5 bases from V and 1 base from J, with 3 bases between. The CDR3 DNA reads as TGTGCCAGCAGCCCTTCTGGGGCCAACGTCCTGACTTTC. This encodes CASSPSGANVLTF.

The V gene is TRBV28, the J gene TRBJ2-7, with D possibly being TRBD1 (6 bases). This CDR3 spans 13 amino acids. V lost 8 bases to trimming and J lost 3 bases, with 14 bases between them. CDR1 is MDHEN, CDR2 SYDVKM, per germline. CDR3 loop: CASDGIQGYEQYF. The CDR3 coding sequence is TGTGCCAGCGACGGAATACAGGGCTACGAGCAGTACTTC.

This chain connects TRBV7-9 to TRBJ2-7, with D tentatively TRBD2 (5 bases). There are 15 residues in the CDR3. The V gene lost 5 bases and the J gene lost 2 bases, with 16 bases spanning the gap. Germline V gene data show CDR1 as SEHNR and CDR2 as FQNEAQ (reference sequence). The chain's CDR3 is CASSNLEGVPYEQYF. CDR3 in DNA: TGTGCCAGCAGCAATTTAGAGGGTGTACCCTACGAGCAGTACTTC.

The chain has TRBV5-1 and TRBJ2-1, with TRBD2 as a possible D gene (5 bases). V shed 0 bases and J shed 12 bases, with 10 bases lying between them. The germline V gene has CDR1 SGHRS and CDR2 YFSETQ. CDR3 length equals 12 residues. The CDR3 loop is CASSLVSEGQFF. In DNA, the CDR3 is TGCGCCAGCAGCTTGGTTAGCGAGGGGCAGTTCTTC.

This chain joins TRBV7-2 and TRBJ2-1; D possibly corresponds to TRBD1 (6 bases). Trimming shortened V by 5 bases and J by 8 bases, and 19 bases separated the two germline ends. Germline loops: CDR1 SGHTA, CDR2 FQGNSA. This CDR3 is built from 15 residues. The CDR3 DNA is TGTGCCAGCAGCCCCCGGGACACCCCTTGGGATGAGCAGTTCTTC. It encodes CASSPRDTPWDEQFF.

This clone has just one count. This rearrangement joins TRBV28 to TRBJ1-1; 11 bases are shared with TRBD1. Germline-derived CDR1 and CDR2 are MDHEN and SYDVKM. The CDR3 totals 15 residues. Trimming cost V 8 bases and J 7 bases; bases outside gene matches: 12. CDR3 region: CASANGGQGDDEAFF. CDR3 coding DNA: TGTGCCAGCGCCAATGGGGGACAGGGGGACGATGAAGCTTTCTTT.

This sequence joins TRBV6-6 and TRBJ1-4; tentatively, D is TRBD1 (5 bases). Germline CDR1 reads MNHNY; CDR2 reads SVGAGI (reference sequence). This CDR3 is built from 16 residues. V lost 5 bases, J lost 0 bases, and 13 bases lay in between. CDR3 DNA sequence: TGTGCCAGCAGTAAACTAAGGGGCGCAACTAATGAAAAACTGTTTTTT. It specifies CASSKLRGATNEKLFF.

This clone was counted a few times. The chain uses TRBV5-6 and TRBJ2-5; TRBD2 agrees at 12 bases. The CDR3 length is 18 residues. J was trimmed by 5 bases and V by 4 bases; bases with no gene match: 15. Per the germline V gene, CDR1 is SGHDT and CDR2 is YYEEEE. This chain's CDR3 is CASSPGGSSGRGGETQYF. The CDR3 region has the DNA TGTGCCAGCAGCCCTGGGGGCTCTAGCGGGAGGGGCGGGGAGACCCAGTACTTC.

The CDR3 bases are TGTGCCAGCAGCTTGGGAACTAGCGGGGCATACAATGAGCAGTTCTTC. Protein product: CASSLGTSGAYNEQFF. The J gene is TRBJ2-1, the V gene TRBV11-2; TRBD2 agrees at 10 bases. V lost 3 bases and J lost 4; bases outside the gene matches: 6. This CDR3 region has 16 residues. Germline V gene sequence: CDR1 SGHAT, CDR2 FQNNGV.

J is TRBJ2-7 and V is TRBV5-5; 7 positions agree with TRBD1. Germline CDR1 and CDR2: SGHKS and YYEKEE (reference sequence). Trimming removed 1 base from V and 3 bases from J; junction bases left unmatched: 7. The CDR3 length is 15 residues. The CDR3: CASSLYRDSLYEQYF. The CDR3 DNA sequence: TGTGCCAGCAGCTTGTACCGGGACAGCCTCTACGAGCAGTACTTC.

The chain recombines TRBV5-1 with TRBJ1-6; a weak D match, TRBD1 (5 bases). The ends were cut back, 5 bases at V and 5 bases at J, with 8 bases in the middle. The germline CDR1 and CDR2 sequences are SGHRS and YFSETQ. This CDR3 is 13 amino acids long. CDR3 sequence: CASRGRDNSPLHF. The CDR3, as DNA: TGCGCCAGCAGGGGCAGGGATAATTCACCCCTCCACTTT.

This clone has only a few counts. This chain connects TRBV5-6 to TRBJ2-7; 8 positions agree with TRBD1. Unmatched junction bases numbered 17, after V lost 5 bases and J lost 7 bases. Looked up from germline, CDR1 is SGHDT and CDR2 is YYEEEE. The CDR3 spans 16 residues. As DNA, the CDR3 is TGTGCCAGCAGTCTCGGTGGGACAGGCGGCGGGTGGGAGCAGTACTTC. Protein: CASSLGGTGGGWEQYF.

V gene TRBV19 combines with J gene TRBJ1-2, with 8 bases that match TRBD1. The CDR3 is made up of 12 amino acids. Trimming took 5 bases from V and 7 from J; bases not matched to a gene: 3. The germline V gene encodes CDR1 LNHDA and CDR2 SQIVND (reference sequence). The CDR3 nucleotides are TGTGCCAGTAGTTCGGACAGGGTTGGCTACACCTTC. It translates to CASSSDRVGYTF.

CDR3: CASSLGGREGYTF. The CDR3 nucleotides are TGTGCCAGCAGCTTGGGGGGTAGAGAGGGCTACACCTTC. The rearrangement links TRBV7-9 to TRBJ1-2; TRBD1 is a possible D gene (5 bases). From germline, CDR1 is SEHNR and CDR2 FQNEAQ (reference sequence). V was cut by 3 bases and J by 8 bases, with 13 bases left in between. The CDR3 spans 13 residues.

The chain uses TRBV5-1 and TRBJ2-5; 10 bases fit TRBD2. V shed 7 bases, J shed 5 bases, and the junction held 8 bases outside the gene matches. CDR3 size: 14 residues. Germline loops: CDR1 SGHRS, CDR2 YFSETQ. The CDR3, as DNA: TGCGCCAGCCACGGAGCGGGAGGGGATGAGACCCAGTACTTC. It specifies CASHGAGGDETQYF.

This clone was seen a handful of times. The V call is TRBV15, the J call TRBJ2-1; D is possibly TRBD1 (5 bases). The germline V gene encodes CDR1 LNHNV and CDR2 YYDKDF (reference sequence). This CDR3 spans 15 amino acids. With 0 bases removed from V and 7 bases from J, the gap between germline ends came to 13 bases. The CDR3 sequence: CATSREKGIWNEQFF. Here the CDR3 DNA reads TGTGCCACCAGCAGAGAAAAGGGGATCTGGAATGAGCAGTTCTTC.